The clone carrying this T cell receptor (beta chain) was picked up a small number of times. Between the trimmed V and J ends, which lost 6 bases and 0 bases, there was a span of 15 bases. The CDR3 sequence is 15 residues long. Germline V gene data show CDR1 as SQVTM and CDR2 as ANQGSEA. The data were obtained in a study of CD8+ T cells in alopecia areata. cDNA serving as the sequencing template came from extracted, reverse transcribed RNA. Sequencing used immunoSEQ multiplex PCR; TCRdb keeps in-frame clones, though not all of them. The table includes over 150,000 clones, roughly 50% detected once. Sequenced sample: CD8+ T cells sorted from blood. This chain joins TRBV29-1 and TRBJ1-5; possible D gene TRBD1, 6 bases. This sequence was found in a human donor in good health. In DNA form, the CDR3 reads TGCAGCGTCCCCCCGGGACACTCTAGCAATCAGCCCCAGCATTTT. Encoded protein: CSVPPGHSSNQPQHF. Full variable domain (outside the CDR3, taken from reference TRBV29-1 and TRBJ1-5): SAVISQKPSRDICQRGTSLTIQCQVDSQVTMMFWYRQQPGQSLTLIATANQGSEATYESGFVIDKFPISRPNLTFSTLTVSNMSPEDSSIYLCSVPPGHSSNQPQHFGDGTRLSIL.